This is a list of T cell receptor beta chains from one sample in a study of identical twins. Using its own MiXCR run on the 5' RACE reads, TCRdb lists one record per CDR3 protein. Here the sample spans about 240,000 distinct CDR3 sequences, approximately 6.8% being singletons. These data were likewise used in another study, on yellow fever vaccine responses in identical twins.

Sequenced material: CD8+ T cells sorted from blood. All receptors come from a woman aged 18-29 years in good health. Each CDR3 is given with its conserved first and last residue. The order of the fields is D gene, clone size, V gene, J gene, CDR3 protein, CDR3 DNA. D genes are given only for firm matches. Size is omitted from some rows. Given values are once, few, many or a class for expanded clones.

D gene: .
clone size: many
V gene: TRBV28
J gene: TRBJ2-1
CDR3 protein: CAKYEIGYNEQFF
CDR3 DNA: TGTGCCAAGTACGAAATAGGCTACAATGAGCAGTTCTTC

D gene: .
clone size: .
V gene: TRBV27
J gene: TRBJ2-6
CDR3 protein: CASGQPSGANVLTF
CDR3 DNA: TGTGCCAGCGGCCAGCCCTCTGGGGCCAACGTCCTGACTTTC

D gene: TRBD1
clone size: many
V gene: TRBV6-2/TRBV6-3
J gene: TRBJ2-7
CDR3 protein: CASSGKAGQGLYEQYF
CDR3 DNA: TGTGCCAGCAGTGGTAAGGCTGGACAGGGATTATACGAGCAGTACTTC

D gene: .
clone size: .
V gene: TRBV5-6
J gene: TRBJ1-2
CDR3 protein: CASSTAHGYTF
CDR3 DNA: TGTGCCAGCAGCACAGCCCATGGCTACACCTTC

D gene: .
clone size: few
V gene: TRBV2
J gene: TRBJ2-7
CDR3 protein: CASSEDHPSSYEQYF
CDR3 DNA: TGTGCCAGCAGTGAAGATCACCCGAGCTCCTACGAGCAGTACTTC

D gene: TRBD2
clone size: many
V gene: TRBV28
J gene: TRBJ2-5
CDR3 protein: CASSPRTSMWTQYF
CDR3 DNA: TGTGCCAGCAGTCCAAGGACTAGCATGTGGACCCAGTACTTC

D gene: TRBD2
clone size: few
V gene: TRBV6-5
J gene: TRBJ2-5
CDR3 protein: CASSSPGGGAGKTQYF
CDR3 DNA: TGTGCCAGCAGTTCCCCGGGCGGGGGGGCCGGGAAGACCCAGTACTTC

D gene: .
clone size: .
V gene: TRBV5-1
J gene: TRBJ2-2
CDR3 protein: CASSLEQAVRELFF
CDR3 DNA: TGCGCCAGCAGCTTGGAACAGGCCGTTAGGGAGCTGTTTTTT

D gene: .
clone size: many
V gene: TRBV12-3/TRBV12-4
J gene: TRBJ2-1
CDR3 protein: CASSFGGGPYNEQFF
CDR3 DNA: TGTGCCAGCAGTTTCGGCGGGGGCCCATACAATGAGCAGTTCTTC

D gene: .
clone size: few
V gene: TRBV3-1
J gene: TRBJ1-4
CDR3 protein: CASSQEVGVDEKLFF
CDR3 DNA: TGTGCCAGCAGCCAAGAAGTGGGGGTTGATGAAAAACTGTTTTTT

D gene: .
clone size: many
V gene: TRBV2
J gene: TRBJ2-1
CDR3 protein: CARSSYRYNEQFF
CDR3 DNA: TGTGCCAGGAGCAGTTACCGTTACAATGAGCAGTTCTTC

D gene: TRBD1
clone size: few
V gene: TRBV5-5
J gene: TRBJ1-1
CDR3 protein: CASSKYRDRVMNTEAFF
CDR3 DNA: TGTGCCAGCAGCAAGTACCGGGACAGGGTAATGAACACTGAAGCTTTCTTT

D gene: .
clone size: many
V gene: TRBV28
J gene: TRBJ2-7
CDR3 protein: CASSSSRGTHIIYEQYF
CDR3 DNA: TGTGCCAGCAGTTCGAGTAGGGGAACGCATATCATCTACGAGCAGTACTTC

D gene: .
clone size: many
V gene: TRBV4-1
J gene: TRBJ2-5
CDR3 protein: CASSQPPPLLRDQYF
CDR3 DNA: TGCGCCAGCAGCCAACCTCCCCCTTTACTTCGTGACCAGTACTTC

D gene: .
clone size: few
V gene: TRBV28
J gene: TRBJ2-3
CDR3 protein: CASSFSSSDTQYF
CDR3 DNA: TGTGCCAGCAGTTTTTCGTCGTCGGATACGCAGTATTTT

D gene: .
clone size: many
V gene: TRBV2
J gene: TRBJ2-3
CDR3 protein: CASGDPTDTQYF
CDR3 DNA: TGTGCCAGCGGAGACCCCACAGATACGCAGTATTTT

D gene: TRBD1
clone size: .
V gene: TRBV7-9
J gene: TRBJ2-7
CDR3 protein: CASSSDRFDYEQYF
CDR3 DNA: TGTGCCAGCAGCTCGGACAGGTTCGATTACGAGCAGTACTTC

D gene: TRBD2
clone size: .
V gene: TRBV2
J gene: TRBJ2-7
CDR3 protein: CASSEELASSYEQYF
CDR3 DNA: TGTGCCAGCAGTGAGGAACTAGCGAGCTCCTACGAGCAGTACTTC

D gene: .
clone size: few
V gene: TRBV9
J gene: TRBJ2-1
CDR3 protein: CASTSGGPGGGEQFF
CDR3 DNA: TGTGCCAGCACCTCCGGAGGGCCGGGGGGCGGTGAGCAGTTCTTC

D gene: .
clone size: many
V gene: TRBV12-3/TRBV12-4
J gene: TRBJ2-4
CDR3 protein: CASSSSGQAKNIQYF
CDR3 DNA: TGTGCCAGCAGCTCCTCTGGACAAGCCAAAAACATTCAGTACTTC

D gene: TRBD1
clone size: many
V gene: TRBV28
J gene: TRBJ1-6
CDR3 protein: CASSLVGDRNSPLHF
CDR3 DNA: TGTGCCAGCAGTTTAGTTGGGGACAGAAATTCACCCCTCCACTTT

D gene: .
clone size: many
V gene: TRBV12-3/TRBV12-4
J gene: TRBJ2-5
CDR3 protein: CASSRRDYQETQYF
CDR3 DNA: TGTGCCAGCAGTCGCCGGGACTACCAAGAGACCCAGTACTTC

D gene: .
clone size: few
V gene: TRBV7-2
J gene: TRBJ2-3
CDR3 protein: CASSLTSGPSTDTQYF
CDR3 DNA: TGTGCCAGCAGCTTAACCAGCGGGCCTAGCACAGATACGCAGTATTTT

D gene: TRBD1
clone size: few
V gene: TRBV20-1
J gene: TRBJ2-3
CDR3 protein: CSASHPGQIIPPDTQYF
CDR3 DNA: TGCAGTGCTAGTCACCCGGGACAGATAATCCCGCCAGATACGCAGTATTTT

D gene: .
clone size: .
V gene: TRBV7-8
J gene: TRBJ2-7
CDR3 protein: CASSLSEQYF
CDR3 DNA: TGTGCCAGCAGCTTAAGCGAGCAGTACTTC

D gene: TRBD1
clone size: few
V gene: TRBV6-1
J gene: TRBJ1-2
CDR3 protein: CASSLSPGTGNGYTF
CDR3 DNA: TGTGCCAGCAGCCTAAGTCCCGGGACAGGGAATGGCTACACCTTC

D gene: TRBD2
clone size: .
V gene: TRBV6-4
J gene: TRBJ2-1
CDR3 protein: CASSAGGGRGYNEQFF
CDR3 DNA: TGTGCCAGCAGTGCCGGCGGGGGGAGGGGGTACAATGAGCAGTTCTTC

D gene: .
clone size: .
V gene: TRBV27
J gene: TRBJ1-1
CDR3 protein: CASSLHTGTEAFF
CDR3 DNA: TGTGCCAGCAGTCTACATACTGGGACTGAAGCTTTCTTT

D gene: .
clone size: few
V gene: TRBV18
J gene: TRBJ2-1
CDR3 protein: CASSPGQWEQFF
CDR3 DNA: TGTGCCAGCTCACCGGGTCAATGGGAGCAGTTCTTC

D gene: .
clone size: .
V gene: TRBV5-6
J gene: TRBJ2-1
CDR3 protein: CASRPGPLYNEQFF
CDR3 DNA: TGTGCCAGCAGGCCGGGACCCCTCTACAATGAGCAGTTCTTC

D gene: TRBD2
clone size: .
V gene: TRBV10-3
J gene: TRBJ2-3
CDR3 protein: CASTSGTEEDTDTQYF
CDR3 DNA: TGTGCCAGTACTAGCGGGACCGAGGAGGACACAGATACGCAGTATTTT